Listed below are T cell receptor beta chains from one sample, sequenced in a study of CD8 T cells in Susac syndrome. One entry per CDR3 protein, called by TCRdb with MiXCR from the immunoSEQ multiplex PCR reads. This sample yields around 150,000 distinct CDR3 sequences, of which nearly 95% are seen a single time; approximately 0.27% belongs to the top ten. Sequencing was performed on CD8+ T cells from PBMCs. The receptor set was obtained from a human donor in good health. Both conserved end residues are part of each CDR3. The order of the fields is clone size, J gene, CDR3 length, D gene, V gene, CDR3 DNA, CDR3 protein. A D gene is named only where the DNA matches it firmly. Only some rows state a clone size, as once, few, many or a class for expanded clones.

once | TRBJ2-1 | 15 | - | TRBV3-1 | TGTGCCAGCAGCCAAGTGGCCAATACGGGGGATGAGCAGTTCTTC | CASSQVANTGDEQFF
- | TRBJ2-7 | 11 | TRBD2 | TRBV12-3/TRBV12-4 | TGTGCCAGCAGTTTTAGCGGGAGGAAGTACTTC | CASSFSGRKYF
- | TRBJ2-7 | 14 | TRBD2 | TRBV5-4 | TGTGCCAGCAGCTTGGCCCGGACTAGCGCCGAGCAGTACTTC | CASSLARTSAEQYF
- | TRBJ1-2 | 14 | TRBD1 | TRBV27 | TGTGCCAGCAGGACTTCGGGACAGCTCTATGGCTACACCTTC | CASRTSGQLYGYTF
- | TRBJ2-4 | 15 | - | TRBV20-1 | TGCAGTGCCCCCTCGTGGGAGCAGGCCAAAAACATTCAGTACTTC | CSAPSWEQAKNIQYF
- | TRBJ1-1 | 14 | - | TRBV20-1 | TGCAGTGCTAGCCAGGGTTACATGAACACTGAAGCTTTCTTT | CSASQGYMNTEAFF
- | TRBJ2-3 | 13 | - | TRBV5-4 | TGTGCCACCCGTCGGGGCTCACCAGATACGCAGTATTTT | CATRRGSPDTQYF
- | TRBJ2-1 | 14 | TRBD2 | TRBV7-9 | TGTGCCAGCAGGGGACTAGCGGGAGAGGCGGAGCAGTTCTTC | CASRGLAGEAEQFF
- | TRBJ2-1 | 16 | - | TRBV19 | TGTGCCAGTAGTGCCCTCCCGGAGGGACCAAACAATGAGCAGTTCTTC | CASSALPEGPNNEQFF
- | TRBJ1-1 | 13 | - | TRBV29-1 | TGCAGCGTATTTACTCCGAGGGACACTGAAGCTTTCTTT | CSVFTPRDTEAFF
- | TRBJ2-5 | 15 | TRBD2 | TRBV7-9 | TGTGCCAGCAGCTTAAGAGTCGGACTAGAGGAGACCCAGTACTTC | CASSLRVGLEETQYF
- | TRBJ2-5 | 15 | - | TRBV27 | TGTGCCAGCAGTTTCGTCCCTAGTGGTGCAGAGACCCAGTACTTC | CASSFVPSGAETQYF
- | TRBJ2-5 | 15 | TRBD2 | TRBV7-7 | TGTGCCAGCAGCTTAGTAGCGGGAGCGCGTGAGACCCAGTACTTC | CASSLVAGARETQYF
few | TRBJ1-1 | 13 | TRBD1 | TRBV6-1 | TGTGCCAGCAACCTACAGGGGTATACTGAAGCTTTCTTT | CASNLQGYTEAFF
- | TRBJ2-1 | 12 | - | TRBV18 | TGTGCCAGCTCACAACAGAGCAATGAGCAGTTCTTC | CASSQQSNEQFF
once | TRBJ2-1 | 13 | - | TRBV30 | TGTGCCTGGAGTGTCGACGTATACAATGAGCAGTTCTTC | CAWSVDVYNEQFF
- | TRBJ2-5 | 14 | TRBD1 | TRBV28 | TGTGCCAGCAGCAGGACAGGGTACCAAGAGACCCAGTACTTC | CASSRTGYQETQYF
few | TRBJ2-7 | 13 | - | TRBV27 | TGTGCCAGCAGTTCTCTGGGATCCTACGAGCAGTACTTC | CASSSLGSYEQYF
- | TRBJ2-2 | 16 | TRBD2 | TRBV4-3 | TGCGCCAGCAGCCCGTCTAGCGGGAGGATCACCGGGGAGCTGTTTTTT | CASSPSSGRITGELFF
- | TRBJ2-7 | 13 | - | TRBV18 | TGTGCCAGCTCACCCGGCTCGCTTCTAGAGCAGTACTTC | CASSPGSLLEQYF
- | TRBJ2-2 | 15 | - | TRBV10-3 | TGTGCCATCAGTGTGGGACAACTCAACACCGGGGAGCTGTTTTTT | CAISVGQLNTGELFF
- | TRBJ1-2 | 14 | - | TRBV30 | TGTGCCTGGAGTGGCCCCTGGGGAAACTATGGCTACACCTTC | CAWSGPWGNYGYTF
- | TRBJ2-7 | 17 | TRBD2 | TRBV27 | TGTGCCAGCAGTTTATCCGCCCCTAGCGGGAAGGCCTACGAGCAGTACTTC | CASSLSAPSGKAYEQYF
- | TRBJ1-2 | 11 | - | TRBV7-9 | TGTGCCAGCAGCTTGGGGTCAGATCACACCTTC | CASSLGSDHTF
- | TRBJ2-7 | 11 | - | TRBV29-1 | TGCAGCGTTGAAGTGGCCGTCGAGCAGTACTTC | CSVEVAVEQYF
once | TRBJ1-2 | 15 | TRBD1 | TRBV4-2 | TGTGCCAGCAGCCAAGACCGGGACAGCTTCTATGGCTACACCTTC | CASSQDRDSFYGYTF
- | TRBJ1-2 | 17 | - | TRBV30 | TGTGCCTGGAGTCCTGTAGTGGAAGGACGCCTAAACTATGGCTACACCTTC | CAWSPVVEGRLNYGYTF
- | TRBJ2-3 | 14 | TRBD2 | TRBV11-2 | TGTGCCAGCAGCCCCAGCGGGAGGGCCGATACGCAGTATTTT | CASSPSGRADTQYF
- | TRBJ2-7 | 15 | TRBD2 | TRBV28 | TGTGCCAGCAGTTATCTAGCGGGCCTCTCCTACGAGCAGTACTTC | CASSYLAGLSYEQYF
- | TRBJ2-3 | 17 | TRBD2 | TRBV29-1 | TGCAGCGCCGATGGGACTAGCGGGAGTCACGGCACAGATACGCAGTATTTT | CSADGTSGSHGTDTQYF
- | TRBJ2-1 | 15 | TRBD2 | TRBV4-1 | TGCGCCAGCAGCCAAGTTGCTAGCGGGAGCAATGAGCAGTTCTTC | CASSQVASGSNEQFF
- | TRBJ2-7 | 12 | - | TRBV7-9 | TGTGCCAGCAGAGCAACAGCTGAAGAGCAGTACTTC | CASRATAEEQYF
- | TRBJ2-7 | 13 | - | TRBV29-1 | TGCAGCGTGGTCGGGACGCTTGGTTACGAGCAGTACTTC | CSVVGTLGYEQYF
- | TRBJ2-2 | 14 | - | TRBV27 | TGTGCCAGCAGTTGGGAGCCGGACACCGGGGAGCTGTTTTTT | CASSWEPDTGELFF
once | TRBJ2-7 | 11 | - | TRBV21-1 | TGTGCCCGGACTAGCGGCCACGAGCAGTACTTC | CARTSGHEQYF
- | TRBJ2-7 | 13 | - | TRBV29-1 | TGCAGCGTTGTCTCCGCCGTTAGCTACGAGCAGTACTTC | CSVVSAVSYEQYF
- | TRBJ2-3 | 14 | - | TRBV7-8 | TGTGCCAGCAGCTTAACCGGGAGTGGAGATACGCAGTATTTT | CASSLTGSGDTQYF
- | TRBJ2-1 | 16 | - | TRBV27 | TGTGCCAGCAGTTTTTATTGGGATCGGGGCTACAATGAGCAGTTCTTC | CASSFYWDRGYNEQFF
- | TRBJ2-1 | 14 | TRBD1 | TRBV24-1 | TGTGCCACCAGTTTACAGGGGGCCGCCAATGAGCAGTTCTTC | CATSLQGAANEQFF
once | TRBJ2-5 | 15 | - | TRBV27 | TGTGCCAGCAGTACTACCGGGACGCCGGGCGAGACCCAGTACTTC | CASSTTGTPGETQYF
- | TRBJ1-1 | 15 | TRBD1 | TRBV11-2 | TGTGCCAGCAGCTCCTTCCGTGGGACAGAGGGTGAAGCTTTCTTT | CASSSFRGTEGEAFF
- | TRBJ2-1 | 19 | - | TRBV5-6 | TGTGCCAGCAGCAAAAACAACAGGGGAGCGCGGCATAGGAGGGATGAGCAGTTCTTC | CASSKNNRGARHRRDEQFF
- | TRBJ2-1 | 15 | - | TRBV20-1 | TGCAGTGCTAAGCAGGGGACTTTCGCCTACAATGAGCAGTTCTTC | CSAKQGTFAYNEQFF
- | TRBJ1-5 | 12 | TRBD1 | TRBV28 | TGTGCCAGGGGACAGGGAGGGGAGCCCCAGCATTTT | CARGQGGEPQHF
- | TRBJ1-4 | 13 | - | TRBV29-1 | TGCAGCGTAGCGGACAGCCGTAATGAAAAACTGTTTTTT | CSVADSRNEKLFF
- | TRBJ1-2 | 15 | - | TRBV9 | TGTGCCAGCAGCGTGGGACTAGACAATCATTATGGCTACACCTTC | CASSVGLDNHYGYTF
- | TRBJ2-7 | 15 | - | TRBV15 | TGTGCCACCAGCAGGGGACACACAGGGTCAGACGAGCAGTACTTC | CATSRGHTGSDEQYF
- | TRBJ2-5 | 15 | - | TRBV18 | TGTGCCAGCTCACCATCATCGGGAGCCCAAGAGACCCAGTACTTC | CASSPSSGAQETQYF
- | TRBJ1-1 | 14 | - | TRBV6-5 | TGTGCCAGCAGTTACTCAGGCAGGAACACTGAAGCTTTCTTT | CASSYSGRNTEAFF
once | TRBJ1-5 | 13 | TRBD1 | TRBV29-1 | TGCAGCGTTGAACCAGGGGGCGGACAGCCCCAGCATTTT | CSVEPGGGQPQHF
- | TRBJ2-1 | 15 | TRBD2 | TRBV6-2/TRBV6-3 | TGTGCCAGCAGTTACTCTTCTAGCGGGTACAATGAGCAGTTCTTC | CASSYSSSGYNEQFF
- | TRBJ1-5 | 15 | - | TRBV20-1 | TGCAGTGCTAGAGATGGACACCAAAGAGGTCAGCCCCAGCATTTT | CSARDGHQRGQPQHF
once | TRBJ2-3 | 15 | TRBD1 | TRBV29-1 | TGCAGCGTTGAGACGGACAGGGAAGGTGAAGATACGCAGTATTTT | CSVETDREGEDTQYF